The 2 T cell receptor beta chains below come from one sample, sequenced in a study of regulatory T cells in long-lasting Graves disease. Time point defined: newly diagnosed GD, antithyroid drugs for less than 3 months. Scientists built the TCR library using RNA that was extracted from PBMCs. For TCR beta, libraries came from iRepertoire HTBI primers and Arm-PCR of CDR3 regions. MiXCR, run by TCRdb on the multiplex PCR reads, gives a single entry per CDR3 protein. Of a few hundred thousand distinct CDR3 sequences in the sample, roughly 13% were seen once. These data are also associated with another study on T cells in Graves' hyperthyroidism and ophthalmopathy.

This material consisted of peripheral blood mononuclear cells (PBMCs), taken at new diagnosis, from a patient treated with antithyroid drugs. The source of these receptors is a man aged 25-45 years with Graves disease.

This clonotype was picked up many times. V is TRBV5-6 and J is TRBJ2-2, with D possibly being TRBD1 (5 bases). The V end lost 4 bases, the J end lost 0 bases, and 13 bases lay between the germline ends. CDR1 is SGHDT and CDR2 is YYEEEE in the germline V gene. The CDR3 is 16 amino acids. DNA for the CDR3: TGTGCCAGCAGCCCGGTGGGGCGCGCGAACACCGGGGAGCTGTTTTTT. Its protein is CASSPVGRANTGELFF.

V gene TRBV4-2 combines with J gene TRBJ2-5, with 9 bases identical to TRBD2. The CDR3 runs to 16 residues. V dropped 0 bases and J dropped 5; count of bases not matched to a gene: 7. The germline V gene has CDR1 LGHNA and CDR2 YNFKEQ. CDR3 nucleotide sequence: TGTGCCAGCAGCCAAGATAAGGCGGGAGGGGTGGAGACCCAGTACTTC. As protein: CASSQDKAGGVETQYF.